This T cell receptor (beta chain) came from a study of blood T cell repertoires in COVID-19. The CDR3 consists of 16 residues. Per the germline V gene, CDR1 is SGHNT and CDR2 is YYREEE (reference sequence). V trimming: 4 bases; J trimming: 6 bases; junction bases outside the gene matches: 12. Assay: immunoSEQ multiplex PCR; the TCRdb copy retains only in-frame clones and omits some. The repertoire includes under 200,000 clones, roughly 84% of them detected once, and 8% sits in the top ten. This clone was counted only a few times. The sequencing sample was made of PBMCs or T cells enriched from blood (not recorded which). The receptor's source is a woman in her 50s who had recovered from COVID-19. The rearrangement joins TRBV5-4 to TRBJ2-2; 7 nucleotides align to TRBD1. CDR3 sequence reads: CASSPMRGPLSGELFF. The CDR3 nucleotides read TGTGCCAGCAGCCCCATGAGGGGGCCCCTTTCCGGGGAGCTGTTTTTT. The full variable domain, its missing parts supplied by reference TRBV5-4 and TRBJ2-2, is ETGVTQSPTHLIKTRGQQVTLRCSSQSGHNTVSWYQQALGQGPQFIFQYYREEENGRGNFPPRFSGLQFPNYSSELNVNALELDDSALYLCASSPMRGPLSGELFFGEGSRLTVL.